What follows is one TCR beta chain and its context. Antigen: not known. Using a J-beta primer mix together with a sample-barcoded 5' primer, a second PCR was run for roughly 7 to 11 cycles. Every individual sample yielded 2.5 million or more paired-end reads (each containing CDR3). From the 5' RACE reads, TCRdb called clonotypes with MiXCR, one entry per CDR3 protein. In the table there are approximately 600,000 distinct CDR3 sequences, approximately 59% of which are singletons. After removal of 4 bases from V and 8 bases from J, the junction contained 15 bases not matched to a gene. CDR1 and CDR2 from the germline V gene are MDHEN and SYDVKM. CDR3 length: 16 residues. These data belong to a study of blood T cells in healthy people across ages. Overall study context: Template switching recovered approximately one barcoded beta molecule for every two T cells.

Isolated PBMCs totaled at least 6 million in each sample. Study-level points and caveats: Roughly linear declines in TCR beta diversity per million T cells occurred with age.

Sequenced input: blood. This clonotype was obtained from a man aged 60 to 69 in good health. V gene TRBV28 combines with J gene TRBJ1-2, with 8 nucleotides matching TRBD1. The CDR3 DNA sequence: TGTGCCAGCAGTTCCGCCGGGACAGGAGACGCTTTGGGCTACACCTTC. It specifies CASSSAGTGDALGYTF.